The entry below gives a single TCR beta chain sequence along with its context. Its antigen is currently unknown. V was shortened by 5 bases and J by 8 bases, with 28 bases between the two germline ends. Germline lookup yields CDR1 LGHNT and CDR2 FRNRAP. The CDR3 is 18 amino acids. Unique molecular identifiers featured in how the TCRbeta library was prepared. TCRdb re-derived calls from the PCR reads in MiXCR, one entry per CDR3 protein. The data hold hundreds of thousands of distinct CDR3 sequences, with approximately 15% observed a single time. This sample is part of a study of T-cell reconstitution after alpha-beta-depleted transplantation in children. Study-level results: One year post-transplant, T-cell counts and diversity were largely derived from T cells produced anew. Alpha-beta T cells about two months after transplant reportedly derived from several hundred expanded graft clones. Certain patients had high TCRbeta diversity at day 60, and it came from recipient T cells and thymic progenitors that survived.

The source material was PBMCs, mostly from graft donor cells, sampled 360 days after TCRalphabeta/CD19-depleted stem cell transplant. The genes are TRBV12-5 and TRBJ2-1; a possible D gene is TRBD1 (6 bases). This clonotype was sampled from a male patient under 18 who had a stem cell transplant for acute lymphoblastic leukemia, so the T cells may come from the graft donor. DNA of the CDR3: TGTGCTAGTGGTCGCTCAATGGGTTCAAGACAGGTGATCGATGAGCAGTTCTTC. This codes for CASGRSMGSRQVIDEQFF. The full variable domain, in which reference TRBV12-5 and TRBJ2-1 provide the parts outside the CDR3, is DARVTQTPRHKVTEMGQEVTMRCQPILGHNTVFWYRQTMMQGLELLAYFRNRAPLDDSGMPKDRFSAEMPDATLATLKIQPSEPRDSAVYFCASGRSMGSRQVIDEQFFGPGTRLTVL.